A single sample is the source of the 29 T cell receptor beta chains below, sequenced in a study of blood T cell repertoires in COVID-19. Clones were read by immunoSEQ multiplex PCR, and TCRdb kept only the in-frame ones, dropping some. This table holds hundreds of thousands of clones, 89% found once. Sequencing was done on a sample of peripheral blood. These receptors originate from a man younger than 35 with COVID-19, enrolled during active disease.

This chain joins TRBV12-2 and TRBJ1-2; TRBD1, the table's D call, was not compared with the DNA. TRBV12-2 is described as a pseudogene. The CDR3 consists of 18 residues. The CDR3 DNA follows: TGTGCAAGTCGCTTAGCGCCCTCCTCAGTCCATACTAACTATGGCTACACCTTC. It specifies CASRLAPSSVHTNYGYTF.

V and J are TRBV7-8 and TRBJ1-1, with TRBD1 as a possible D gene (6 bases). The CDR3 has 17 amino acids. Trimming took 2 bases from V and 3 from J, leaving 19 bases between them. Germline V gives CDR1 SGHVS, CDR2 FQNEAQ. In DNA form, the CDR3 reads TGTGCCAGCAGCTTAATCCCCCGCGGGGGGCGGGACACTGAAGCTTTCTTT. Protein: CASSLIPRGGRDTEAFF.

CDR3 protein: CASSRRETYNEQFF. CDR3 in DNA: TGTGCCAGTAGTCGGCGGGAAACCTACAATGAGCAGTTCTTC. This chain connects TRBV19 to TRBJ2-1, with D maybe TRBD2 (6 bases). V lost 5 bases and J lost 2, with 10 bases in between. In germline, CDR1 is LNHDA, CDR2 SQIVND (reference sequence). The length of the CDR3 is 14 residues.

The rearrangement joins TRBV9 to TRBJ1-1; TRBD1 matches at 9 bases. The CDR3 runs 16 residues. The V and J ends lost 3 bases and 4 bases, in that order; junction bases with no gene match: 10. The germline CDR1 and CDR2 sequences are SGDLS and YYNGEE. CDR3 region: CASSAFLGQGSTEAFF. The CDR3, as DNA: TGTGCCAGCAGCGCCTTCCTCGGACAGGGGAGCACTGAAGCTTTCTTT.

The CDR3 nucleotides read TGCGCCAGCAGCATTACACAGGGGAAGCCTTCCTACGAGCAGTACTTC. Protein: CASSITQGKPSYEQYF. The gene calls are TRBV5-1 and TRBJ2-7; 7 bases fit TRBD1. This CDR3 has 16 amino acids. Germline V gene lookup returns CDR1 SGHRS and CDR2 YFSETQ. The J segment lost 1 base and the V segment lost 4 bases, leaving 11 bases of the junction unmatched. Combining the CDR3 with reference TRBV5-1 and TRBJ2-7 gives the whole variable domain KAGVTQTPRYLIKTRGQQVTLSCSPISGHRSVSWYQQTPGQGLQFLFEYFSETQRNKGNFPGRFSGRQFSNSRSEMNVSTLELGDSALYLCASSITQGKPSYEQYFGPGTRLTVT.

The chain employs TRBV7-2 and TRBJ2-2; 9 nucleotides match TRBD2. Germline V gene lookup returns CDR1 SGHTA and CDR2 FQGNSA. The CDR3 has 14 amino acids. Trimming at V came to 5 bases and at J to 6 bases, leaving 4 bases not matched to a gene. CDR3 residues: CASSVSGGPGELFF. In DNA form, the CDR3 reads TGTGCCAGCAGCGTTAGCGGGGGCCCCGGGGAGCTGTTTTTT.

The V and J genes are TRBV29-1 and TRBJ2-7; D not resolved. The CDR3 is 12 residues long. The ends were cut back, 0 bases at V and 3 bases at J, with 6 bases in the middle. CDR1 is SQVTM and CDR2 is ANQGSEA in the germline V gene. The CDR3 sequence is CSVEESNYEQYF. In DNA form, the CDR3 reads TGCAGCGTTGAAGAATCCAACTACGAGCAGTACTTC.

This chain joins TRBV27 and TRBJ2-7, with TRBD1 matching 7 bases. The CDR3 spans 13 residues. Trimming took 6 bases from V and 3 from J; bases not matched to a gene: 5. Germline V lookup: CDR1 MNHEY, CDR2 SMNVEV (reference sequence). CDR3 in DNA: TGTGCCAGCAGACCGACAGGGTACTACGAGCAGTACTTC. The encoded protein is CASRPTGYYEQYF.

The V call is TRBV5-1, the J call TRBJ2-5, with TRBD2 matching over 13 bases. The CDR3 covers 15 residues. V dropped 1 base and J dropped 4; count of bases not matched to a gene: 1. Germline V lookup: CDR1 SGHRS, CDR2 YFSETQ. In nucleotides, the CDR3 is TGCGCCAGCAGCTTGAGGACTAGCGGGAGAGAGACCCAGTACTTC. It translates to CASSLRTSGRETQYF.

The chain carries TRBV6-5 and TRBJ2-7; TRBD2 matches 15 bases. Germline CDR1 reads MNHEY; CDR2 reads SVGAGI. The CDR3 loop spans 14 amino acids. V lost 6 bases to trimming and J lost 6 bases; unmatched junction nucleotides: 3. Here the CDR3 DNA reads TGTGCCAGCAGGCCGGGACTAGCGGGAGGCGAGCAGTACTTC. It specifies CASRPGLAGGEQYF.

The chain couples TRBV12-3 or TRBV12-4 to TRBJ2-1; TRBD2 is a possible D gene (6 bases). The V and J ends lost 7 bases and 7 bases respectively, with 11 bases between them. CDR3 length: 12 amino acids. CDR3 in DNA: TGTGCCAGCAACTCGCGGGAAAATGAGCAGTTCTTC. This sequence encodes CASNSRENEQFF.

V gene TRBV18 combines with J gene TRBJ2-5; D might be TRBD2 (5 bases). Germline loops: CDR1 KGHSH, CDR2 LQKENI. The CDR3 runs 13 residues. With 2 bases removed from V and 5 bases from J, the gap between germline ends came to 9 bases. The chain's CDR3 is CASSPGSSETQYF. The CDR3 DNA sequence: TGTGCCAGCTCACCAGGGAGCTCGGAGACCCAGTACTTC.

V usage is TRBV7-9 and J usage is TRBJ1-6, with 7 nucleotides matching TRBD1. V was pared by 1 base and J by 7 bases, with 4 bases of the junction left unmatched. Germline loops: CDR1 SEHNR, CDR2 FQNEAQ (reference sequence). This CDR3 region has 15 residues. CDR3 sequence: CASSLGQGENSPLHF. Here the CDR3 DNA reads TGTGCCAGCAGCTTAGGACAGGGAGAGAATTCACCCCTCCACTTT. Looking up the rest from reference TRBV7-9 and TRBJ1-6 gives the full variable domain: DTGVSQNPRHKITKRGQNVTFRCDPISEHNRLYWYRQTLGQGPEFLTYFQNEAQLEKSRLLSDRFSAERPKGSFSTLEIQRTEQGDSAMYLCASSLGQGENSPLHFGNGTRLTVT.

The gene calls are TRBV18 and TRBJ1-1; the match to TRBD1 covers 9 bases. The V segment lost 4 bases and the J segment 4 bases; nucleotides outside the gene matches: 1. Germline values: CDR1 KGHSH, CDR2 LQKENI. The CDR3 sequence is 13 residues long. CDR3 sequence reads: CASSQGQGTEAFF. The CDR3 region has the DNA TGTGCCAGCTCACAGGGACAGGGCACTGAAGCTTTCTTT.

This chain links TRBV30 with TRBJ2-7; the match to TRBD1 covers 7 bases. CDR3 length equals 13 residues. Germline V CDR1 and CDR2: GTSNPN, SVGIG (reference sequence). V gave up 4 bases and J gave up 2 bases; unmatched junction bases: 5. This CDR3 reads CAWIRDSTYEQYF. The CDR3 coding sequence is TGTGCCTGGATCAGGGACAGTACCTACGAGCAGTACTTC. The entire variable domain, with the rest obtained from reference TRBV30 and TRBJ2-7, is as follows: SQTIHQWPATLVQPVGSPLSLECTVEGTSNPNLYWYRQAAGRGLQLLFYSVGIGQISSEVPQNLSASRPQDRQFILSSKKLLLSDSGFYLCAWIRDSTYEQYFGPGTRLTVT.

The CDR3 nucleotides read TGCGCCAGCAGCTTGGACTACACAAACATTCAGTACTTC. The encoded protein is CASSLDYTNIQYF. The J gene is TRBJ2-4, the V gene TRBV5-1, with no clear D. The CDR3 is 13 amino acids. Germline lookup yields CDR1 SGHRS and CDR2 YFSETQ. V lost 0 bases and J 6 bases, leaving 7 bases between the germline ends.

This clone occurred once. The sample carries other DNA sequences with the same CDR3. The chain combines TRBV6-5 with TRBJ2-1; 14 nucleotides align to TRBD2. The V and J ends lost 8 bases and 9 bases, in that order; junction bases with no gene match: 6. This CDR3 region has 14 residues. From germline, CDR1 is MNHEY and CDR2 SVGAGI. CDR3 nucleotides: TGTGCCAGCCGACTAGCGGGGGGGCCGGGTGAGCAGTTCTTC. Protein product: CASRLAGGPGEQFF.

A remark on this clone: The sample holds other DNA sequences that translate to the same CDR3. This chain uses TRBV4-1 with TRBJ2-7, with D possibly being TRBD1 (6 bases). The ends were cut back, 0 bases at V and 4 bases at J, with 7 bases in the middle. The CDR3 covers 13 residues. Germline CDR1 is MGHRA and CDR2 is YSYEKL. The CDR3 here is CASSQEQGYEQYF. Written as DNA, the CDR3 is TGCGCCAGCAGCCAAGAACAGGGATACGAGCAGTACTTC.

V gene TRBV11-2 combines with J gene TRBJ2-1; 7 nucleotides align to TRBD2. CDR3 length equals 18 residues. Losses at the gene ends were 5 bases for V and 7 bases for J; bases not matched to a gene: 20. Germline V gives CDR1 SGHAT, CDR2 FQNNGV. CDR3 sequence: CASSPENGGSHTWNEQFF. The CDR3, as DNA: TGTGCCAGCAGCCCAGAAAATGGCGGGAGTCACACTTGGAATGAGCAGTTCTTC.

The chain is built from TRBV29-1 and TRBJ1-5; no firm D call. The CDR3 spans 13 residues. Germline V lookup: CDR1 SQVTM, CDR2 ANQGSEA. Trimming stripped 0 bases from V and 7 bases from J, with 10 bases between. CDR3 coding DNA: TGCAGCGTTGAAGATAGTACGGGACAGCCCCAGCATTTT. This gives the protein CSVEDSTGQPQHF.

This clone was detected only once. The chain uses TRBV6-5 and TRBJ2-7; the match to TRBD1 covers 7 bases. The CDR3 consists of 12 residues. Germline V lookup: CDR1 MNHEY, CDR2 SVGAGI. The V segment lost 8 bases and the J segment 6 bases; nucleotides outside the gene matches: 7. The CDR3 coding sequence is TGTGCCAGCCGGGACAGCCCCTCCGAGCAGTACTTC. Residues: CASRDSPSEQYF.

V gene TRBV7-8 combines with J gene TRBJ1-1; tentative D call: TRBD1 (6 bases). Germline CDR1 reads SGHVS; CDR2 reads FQNEAQ. Trimming stripped 5 bases from V and 0 bases from J, with 13 bases between. The CDR3 covers 15 residues. CDR3 nucleotides: TGTGCCAGCAGCGGGGGCAGGGTTCTGAACACTGAAGCTTTCTTT. Its translation is CASSGGRVLNTEAFF.

The chain has TRBV27 and TRBJ1-5; D may be TRBD1 (5 bases). CDR3 length: 14 amino acids. The germline V gene encodes CDR1 MNHEY and CDR2 SMNVEV (reference sequence). Trimming took 5 bases from V and 8 from J, leaving 16 bases between them. CDR3 in amino acids: CASSPRQGGEPQHF. The DNA of the CDR3 is TGTGCCAGCAGTCCACGTCAGGGCGGGGAGCCCCAGCATTTT.

V usage is TRBV5-1 and J usage is TRBJ2-5; 9 bases match TRBD2. Germline assignment: CDR1 SGHRS and CDR2 YFSETQ. The CDR3 is 15 amino acids. Trimming took 3 bases from V and 1 from J; bases not matched to a gene: 4. In nucleotides, the CDR3 is TGCGCCAGCAGCTACGAAGCGGGGGGCCAAGAGACCCAGTACTTC. Translated, it gives CASSYEAGGQETQYF.

The chain is built from TRBV6-9 and TRBJ2-1; TRBD1 might be the D (6 bases). The V end lost 4 bases, the J end lost 12 bases, and 19 bases lay between the germline ends. CDR1 MNHGY and CDR2 SVAAGI come from the germline V gene. The CDR3 is 14 amino acids. The CDR3 sequence is CASSFPDSPRGQFF. The CDR3 DNA is TGTGCCAGCAGTTTCCCGGACAGCCCCCGCGGGCAGTTCTTC.

The gene calls are TRBV14 and TRBJ2-1, with 7 bases aligning to TRBD2. CDR1 SGHDN and CDR2 FVKESK come from the germline V gene. This CDR3 is 15 amino acids long. V dropped 0 bases and J dropped 2; count of bases not matched to a gene: 1. The CDR3 region is CASSQDGGAYNEQFF. The CDR3 DNA sequence: TGTGCCAGCAGCCAAGATGGGGGGGCCTACAATGAGCAGTTCTTC.

J is TRBJ1-5 and V is TRBV24-1; D is uncertain. The CDR3 length is 16 residues. V was trimmed by 5 bases and J by 6 bases, leaving 19 bases between them. Germline CDR1 reads KGHDR; CDR2 reads SFDVKD. The CDR3 DNA follows: TGTGCCACCAGTGTAGGTCGGGGAGACCTTTTTCAGCCCCAGCATTTT. Translating it yields CATSVGRGDLFQPQHF.

The chain combines TRBV4-2 with TRBJ2-1; 14 bases line up with TRBD2. The CDR3 extends over 16 amino acids. Trimming took 1 base from V and 9 from J; bases not matched to a gene: 5. Germline V gene sequence: CDR1 LGHNA, CDR2 YNFKEQ. CDR3 sequence (DNA): TGTGCCAGCAGCCAAGGACTAGCGGGAGGGCCGAGTGAGCAGTTCTTC. It specifies CASSQGLAGGPSEQFF.

The chain uses TRBV2 and TRBJ1-3, with TRBD1 matching 7 bases. Germline CDR1 SNHLY, CDR2 FYNNEI. This CDR3 contains 13 residues. V trimming: 6 bases; J trimming: 9 bases; junction bases outside the gene matches: 8. The CDR3 protein is CASSGTAAGTIYF. CDR3 sequence (DNA): TGTGCCAGCAGCGGGACAGCCGCCGGCACCATATATTTT.